This T cell receptor (beta chain) emerged from a study of T cell responses to AZD1222 COVID-19 vaccine. The overall study: Analyses pooled second doses at about 4 or about 12 weeks.

For this clone: As yet, its antigen is unknown.

TCRdb's table, derived via immunoSEQ multiplex PCR, lists solely in-frame clones and lacks some. The table lists about 100,000 clones, approximately 91% of them singletons. General observations from the study: Donors in the cohort were predominantly white British and more often female, and clonal diversity was possibly underestimated. Repertoires were obtained only post-peak T cell response.

The CDR3 covers 15 residues. V shed 6 bases, J shed 0 bases, and the junction held 4 bases outside the gene matches. The germline V gene has CDR1 MDHEN and CDR2 SYDVKM. The sequence came from an adult in good health. The material was peripheral blood, obtained on day 0 of AZD1222 vaccination. The V and J genes are TRBV28 and TRBJ1-1, with TRBD1 identical over 10 bases. DNA for the CDR3: TGTGCCAGCAGAAAAGGGACAGGGGTGAACACTGAAGCTTTCTTT. Translating gives CASRKGTGVNTEAFF.